This T cell receptor (beta chain) was obtained from a study of breast tumors, draining lymph nodes, adjacent tissues. This clonotype was observed a single time. MiXCR, applied by TCRdb to the multiplex PCR reads, yields one record per CDR3 protein. The data show approximately 130,000 distinct CDR3 sequences, with approximately 22% seen just once and around 2.2% held by the top ten. The length of the CDR3 is 14 residues. The V gene lost 3 bases and the J gene lost 0 bases, with 11 bases spanning the gap. CDR1 and CDR2 (germline): DFQATT, SNEGSKA (reference sequence). Breast cancer patients provided tissue from their axillary draining lymph nodes.

This chain connects TRBV20-1 to TRBJ1-1, with unresolved D. The specimen sequenced was axillary lymph node tissue. The origin of this receptor is a female donor with breast cancer. Some clones in this sample may be carry-over from other donors' samples. The CDR3 protein is CSARKQQMNTEAFF. The DNA of the CDR3 is TGCAGTGCTAGGAAACAGCAGATGAACACTGAAGCTTTCTTT.